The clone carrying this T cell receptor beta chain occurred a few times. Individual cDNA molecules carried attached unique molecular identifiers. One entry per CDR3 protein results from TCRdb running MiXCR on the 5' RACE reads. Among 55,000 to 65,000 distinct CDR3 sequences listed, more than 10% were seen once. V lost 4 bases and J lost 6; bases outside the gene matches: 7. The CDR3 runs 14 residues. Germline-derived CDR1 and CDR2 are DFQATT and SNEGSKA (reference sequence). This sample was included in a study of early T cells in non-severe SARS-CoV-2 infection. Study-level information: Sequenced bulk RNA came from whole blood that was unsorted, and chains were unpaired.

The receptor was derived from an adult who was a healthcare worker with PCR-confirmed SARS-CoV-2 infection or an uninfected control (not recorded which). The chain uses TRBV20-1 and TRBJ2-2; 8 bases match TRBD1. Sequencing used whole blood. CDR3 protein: CSAIGQGAAGELFF. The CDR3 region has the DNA TGCAGTGCTATAGGGCAGGGGGCGGCCGGGGAGCTGTTTTTT.